The clone carrying this TCR beta chain appeared a single time. Seattle researchers signed up patients amid active infection and tracked them longitudinally. The data were taken from a study of blood T cell repertoires in COVID-19. Looking at the study overall: Acute and convalescent COVID-19 specimens originated in the United States, Italy and Spain.

The CDR3 is 13 amino acids. The V gene's germline CDR1 is MRHNA and CDR2 SNTAGT. J was trimmed by 4 bases and V by 9 bases; bases with no gene match: 8. In the authors' workflow: It was from reference gene primer amplification that nucleated cell counts were estimated. The data were produced by immunoSEQ multiplex PCR, yet TCRdb's version contains in-frame clones alone and is incomplete. Clonal size and the V and J genes are those of that table, whereas D and trimming came from the DNA. The sample shows tens of thousands of clones, roughly four fifths of them seen only once. The source material was peripheral blood. The receptor's source is a man in his forties or fifties with COVID-19, enrolled during active disease. This rearrangement joins TRBV6-4 to TRBJ1-2; 7 bases are a match to TRBD1. CDR3 region: CARTGVRVYGYTF. CDR3 sequence (DNA): TGTGCCAGAACAGGGGTCCGCGTCTATGGCTACACCTTC.